These 8 T cell receptor beta chains share one sample of origin, sequenced in a study of Ad26.COV2.S vaccination and SARS-CoV-2 variants. Data came from immunoSEQ multiplex PCR; TCRdb stores just in-frame clones and leaves some out. The sample gives 200,000 to 250,000 clones, approximately 88% of which show up once; roughly 10% is in the top ten. The treatment was: roughly 19 received Ad26.COV2.S at low or high dose, single or two shots; about 5 received placebo; per-sample allocation not given. The samples date from day 63 after the first vaccine or placebo injection. Source: peripheral blood, taken in a trial of Ad26.COV2.S vaccine versus placebo. These receptors all stem from a person between 18 and 60 years old who received the Ad26.COV2.S COVID-19 vaccine or a placebo.

The genes are TRBV5-1 and TRBJ2-7; TRBD1 agrees at 7 bases. CDR1 and CDR2 (germline): SGHRS, YFSETQ. The CDR3 runs to 14 residues. V lost 5 bases and J lost 6; bases outside the gene matches: 11. CDR3 loop: CASSLGQAMGEQYF. For the CDR3, the DNA is TGCGCCAGCAGTCTCGGACAGGCAATGGGCGAGCAGTACTTC.

This clone was found a few times. The V and J genes are TRBV7-9 and TRBJ1-6; the D gene is possibly TRBD1 (6 bases). The germline gives CDR1 SEHNR, CDR2 FQNEAQ (reference sequence). CDR3 size: 12 residues. V lost 7 bases to trimming and J lost 8 bases, with 9 bases between them. The CDR3 is CASKGGDSPLHF. The CDR3 region has the DNA TGTGCCAGCAAGGGGGGTGATTCACCCCTCCACTTT.

The count of this clone is one. The V and J genes are TRBV28 and TRBJ2-3, with D maybe TRBD1 (5 bases). Germline V CDR1 and CDR2: MDHEN, SYDVKM. Trimming stripped 4 bases from V and 2 bases from J, with 7 bases between. The CDR3 consists of 13 residues. CDR3 DNA sequence: TGTGCCAGCAGTTGGGGCCTCACAGATACGCAGTATTTT. Translating gives CASSWGLTDTQYF.

The chain combines TRBV30 with TRBJ2-7; D possibly corresponds to TRBD1 (6 bases). V was cut by 2 bases and J by 0 bases, with 14 bases left in between. Germline V CDR1 and CDR2: GTSNPN, SVGIG (reference sequence). CDR3 length equals 15 residues. The CDR3 here is CAWSLLQGPSYEQYF. In DNA, the CDR3 is TGTGCCTGGAGTCTTCTTCAGGGGCCCTCCTACGAGCAGTACTTC. Full variable domain (rest looked up from reference TRBV30 and TRBJ2-7): SQTIHQWPATLVQPVGSPLSLECTVEGTSNPNLYWYRQAAGRGLQLLFYSVGIGQISSEVPQNLSASRPQDRQFILSSKKLLLSDSGFYLCAWSLLQGPSYEQYFGPGTRLTVT.

This clone has only a few counts. The chain couples TRBV30 to TRBJ2-7; D gene uncertain. Germline CDR1 reads GTSNPN; CDR2 reads SVGIG (reference sequence). The V end was cut by 2 bases, the J end by 6 bases, with 5 bases between. CDR3 length equals 10 residues. The CDR3 loop reads CAWSLAEQYF. CDR3 sequence (DNA): TGTGCCTGGAGTTTAGCCGAGCAGTACTTC.

The CDR3 spells CASSSGTRLFF. CDR3 in DNA: TGCGCCAGCAGTTCCGGGACGCGACTGTTTTTT. The chain uses TRBV5-1 and TRBJ1-4, with D possibly TRBD1 on 5 matching bases. This CDR3 is built from 11 residues. With 5 bases removed from V and 13 bases from J, the gap between germline ends came to 12 bases. The germline V gene encodes CDR1 SGHRS and CDR2 YFSETQ. Complete variable domain (other parts from reference TRBV5-1 and TRBJ1-4): KAGVTQTPRYLIKTRGQQVTLSCSPISGHRSVSWYQQTPGQGLQFLFEYFSETQRNKGNFPGRFSGRQFSNSRSEMNVSTLELGDSALYLCASSSGTRLFFGSGTQLSVL.

CDR3 sequence reads: CASSLRGSGVNTGELFF. The DNA for the CDR3 is TGTGCCAGCAGCTTACGAGGTAGCGGGGTGAACACCGGGGAGCTGTTTTTT. The genes are TRBV7-2 and TRBJ2-2; 8 nucleotides line up with TRBD2. V was clipped by 2 bases and J by 1 base; unmatched bases: 6. This CDR3 is built from 17 residues. The germline gives CDR1 SGHTA, CDR2 FQGNSA.

The chain uses TRBV7-2 and TRBJ1-5; D may be TRBD1 (6 bases). This CDR3 has 15 amino acids. From germline, CDR1 is SGHTA and CDR2 FQGNSA. V was cut by 1 base and J by 7 bases, with 14 bases left in between. Here the CDR3 reads CASSLVGTTDQPQHF. CDR3 in DNA: TGTGCCAGCAGCTTAGTGGGGACAACCGACCAGCCCCAGCATTTT.